This T cell receptor (beta chain) was found in a study of cytomegalovirus exposure and HLA in healthy donors. Study background: Early on, a data release was issued that held roughly 84 million unique TCRs from HLA-typed donors. Findings of the study overall: Some TCR beta chains (roughly 160 of them) were listed as cytomegalovirus-associated.

The PCR made use of 60 Vbeta and 13 Jbeta primers. Produced via immunoSEQ multiplex PCR; TCRdb's table is partial and in-frame only. The data show 55,000 to 80,000 clones, 70% to 75% seen once. CDR1 is SGHDT and CDR2 is YYEEEE in the germline V gene. J lost 0 bases, V lost 3 bases, and 6 bases had no gene match. This CDR3 is built from 15 residues. Donors showed nominal health when sampled, although they likely had unrecorded immune exposures. As concerns this clone: The antigen remains undetermined.

Sequencing was done on a sample of PBMCs. The TCR comes from a woman under 40 in good health and CMV-seronegative. The chain recombines TRBV5-6 with TRBJ2-7; 7 positions match TRBD2. CDR3 protein: CASSSGPGGSYEQYF. The CDR3, as DNA: TGTGCCAGCAGCTCGGGACCGGGGGGCTCCTACGAGCAGTACTTC.